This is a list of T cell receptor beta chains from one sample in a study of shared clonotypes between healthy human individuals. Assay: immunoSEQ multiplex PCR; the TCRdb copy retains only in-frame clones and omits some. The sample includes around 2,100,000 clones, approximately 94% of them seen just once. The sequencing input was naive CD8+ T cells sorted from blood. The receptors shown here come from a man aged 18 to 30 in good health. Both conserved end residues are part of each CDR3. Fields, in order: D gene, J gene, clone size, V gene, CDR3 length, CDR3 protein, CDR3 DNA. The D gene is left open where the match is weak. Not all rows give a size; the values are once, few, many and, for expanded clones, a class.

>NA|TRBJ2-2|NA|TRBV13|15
CASSLGLGESGELFF
TGTGCCAGCAGCTTAGGCCTTGGCGAGTCCGGGGAGCTGTTTTTT
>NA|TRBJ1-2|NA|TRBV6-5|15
CASSYSSGVLYGYTF
TGTGCCAGCAGTTACTCTTCCGGAGTGCTCTATGGCTACACCTTC
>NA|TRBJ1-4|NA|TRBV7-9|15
CASSLAQGSNEKLFF
TGTGCCAGCAGCTTAGCGCAGGGGTCGAATGAAAAACTGTTTTTT
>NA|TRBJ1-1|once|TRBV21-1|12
CASSPGFFEAFF
TGTGCCAGCAGTCCGGGGTTTTTTGAAGCTTTCTTT
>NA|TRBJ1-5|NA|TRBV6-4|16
CASRRQTGSSNQPQHF
TGTGCCAGCAGAAGACAGACCGGTTCTAGCAATCAGCCCCAGCATTTT
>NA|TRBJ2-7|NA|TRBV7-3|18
CASSPNHRVASVCNEQYF
TGTGCCAGCAGCCCGAATCACAGGGTAGCTTCGGTCTGTAACGAGCAGTACTTC
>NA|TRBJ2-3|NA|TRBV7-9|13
CASSPRHADTQYF
TGTGCCAGCAGCCCCAGACACGCAGATACGCAGTATTTT
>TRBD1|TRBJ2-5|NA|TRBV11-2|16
CASSFGQGGNQETQYF
TGTGCCAGCAGCTTTGGACAGGGTGGCAACCAAGAGACCCAGTACTTC
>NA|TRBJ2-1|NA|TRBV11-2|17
CASSPRVGNPDYNEQFF
TGTGCCAGCAGCCCTAGGGTCGGGAACCCTGACTACAATGAGCAGTTCTTC
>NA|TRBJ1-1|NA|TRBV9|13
CASSLGGATEAFF
TGTGCCAGCAGCTTGGGGGGCGCGACTGAAGCTTTCTTT
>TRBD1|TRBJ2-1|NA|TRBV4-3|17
CASSQEEMGQDFNEQFF
TGCGCCAGCAGCCAAGAGGAAATGGGACAGGACTTCAATGAGCAGTTCTTC
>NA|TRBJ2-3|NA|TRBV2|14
CASGQDSPKDTQYF
TGTGCCAGCGGGCAGGACTCCCCTAAGGATACGCAGTATTTT
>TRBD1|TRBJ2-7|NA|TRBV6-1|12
CAWGTGAYEQYF
TGTGCCTGGGGGACAGGGGCCTACGAGCAGTACTTC
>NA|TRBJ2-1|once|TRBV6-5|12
CASSYGETEQFF
TGTGCCAGCAGTTACGGTGAGACAGAGCAGTTCTTC
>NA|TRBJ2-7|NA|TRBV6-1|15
CASSEARGGAYEQYF
TGTGCCAGCAGTGAAGCGAGGGGGGGGGCTTACGAGCAGTACTTC
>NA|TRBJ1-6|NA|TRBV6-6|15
CASSYGRQHNSPLHF
TGTGCCAGCAGTTATGGACGCCAACATAATTCACCCCTCCACTTT
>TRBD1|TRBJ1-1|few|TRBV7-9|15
CASSLGGQGANEAFF
TGTGCCAGCAGCTTAGGGGGACAGGGGGCGAATGAAGCTTTCTTT
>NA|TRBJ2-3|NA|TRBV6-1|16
CASSEGIRGSTDTQYF
TGTGCCAGCAGTGAAGGGATCAGGGGTAGCACAGATACGCAGTATTTT
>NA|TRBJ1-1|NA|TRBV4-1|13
CASSLGEGRETFF
TGCGCCAGCAGCCTAGGTGAGGGGCGCGAAACTTTCTTT
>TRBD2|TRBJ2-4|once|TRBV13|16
CASSLAGGLAKNIQYF
TGTGCCAGCTCATTAGCGGGGGGGCTCGCCAAAAACATTCAGTACTTC
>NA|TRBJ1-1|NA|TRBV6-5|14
CASSYRNLAAEAFF
TGTGCCAGCAGTTACCGAAATCTGGCCGCTGAAGCTTTCTTT
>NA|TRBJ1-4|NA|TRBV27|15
CASSFGGGIREKLFF
TGTGCCAGCAGTTTTGGGGGAGGTATACGGGAAAAACTGTTTTTT
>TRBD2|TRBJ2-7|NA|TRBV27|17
CASSDTGKRGAWNEQYF
TGTGCCAGCTCCGATACGGGGAAGCGGGGGGCCTGGAACGAGCAGTACTTC
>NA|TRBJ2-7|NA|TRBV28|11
CASIRGYEQYF
TGTGCCAGCATCAGAGGATACGAGCAGTACTTC
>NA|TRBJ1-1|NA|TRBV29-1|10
CSVVAVEAFF
TGCAGCGTTGTCGCTGTTGAAGCTTTCTTT
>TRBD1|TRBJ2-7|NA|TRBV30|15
CAWVGDGTGIYEQYF
TGTGCCTGGGTAGGTGACGGGACAGGGATCTACGAGCAGTACTTC
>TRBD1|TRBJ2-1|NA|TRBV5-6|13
CASSFPGGVEQFF
TGTGCCAGCAGCTTTCCAGGGGGCGTTGAGCAGTTCTTC
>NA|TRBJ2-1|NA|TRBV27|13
CASSYGLDNEQFF
TGTGCCAGCAGTTACGGACTCGACAATGAGCAGTTCTTC
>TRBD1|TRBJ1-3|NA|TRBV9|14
CASSKQGYENTIYF
TGTGCCAGCAGCAAACAGGGGTACGAAAACACCATATATTTT
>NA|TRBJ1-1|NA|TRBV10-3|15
CAISRDGYMNTEAFF
TGTGCCATCAGCCGGGACGGATACATGAACACTGAAGCTTTCTTT
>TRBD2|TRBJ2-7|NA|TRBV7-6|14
CASSKRTSVYEQYF
TGTGCCAGCAGCAAGCGGACTAGCGTCTACGAGCAGTACTTC
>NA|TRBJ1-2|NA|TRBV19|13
CASESLSNYGYTF
TGTGCCAGTGAGAGCCTCTCCAACTATGGCTACACCTTC
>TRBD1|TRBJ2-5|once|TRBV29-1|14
CSVEGGTEQETQYF
TGCAGCGTTGAAGGGGGGACAGAACAAGAGACCCAGTACTTC
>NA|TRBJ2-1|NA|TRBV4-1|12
CASSQGSYEQFF
TGCGCCAGCAGCCAAGGGTCGTATGAGCAGTTCTTC
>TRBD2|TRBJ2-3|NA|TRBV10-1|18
CASSEWTSGSGATDTQYF
TGCGCCAGCAGTGAGTGGACTAGCGGGTCCGGGGCCACAGATACGCAGTATTTT
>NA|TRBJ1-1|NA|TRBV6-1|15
CASSEGETENTEAFF
TGTGCCAGCAGTGAAGGGGAGACGGAGAACACTGAAGCTTTCTTT
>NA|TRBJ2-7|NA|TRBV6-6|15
CASSYFDRRSYEQYF
TGTGCCAGCAGTTATTTCGACAGGCGCTCCTACGAGCAGTACTTC
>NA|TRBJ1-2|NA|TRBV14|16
CASSQDPWQPFYGYTF
TGTGCCAGCAGCCAAGATCCGTGGCAGCCGTTCTATGGCTACACCTTC
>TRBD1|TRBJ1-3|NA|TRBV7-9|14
CASSRTGSGNTIYF
TGTGCCAGCAGCCGGACAGGCTCTGGAAACACCATATATTTT
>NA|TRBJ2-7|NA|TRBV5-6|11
CASSLGLEQYF
TGTGCCAGCAGCTTGGGACTCGAGCAGTACTTC
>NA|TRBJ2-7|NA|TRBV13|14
CASSLGGKSYEQYF
TGTGCCAGCAGCTTAGGGGGCAAGTCCTACGAGCAGTACTTC
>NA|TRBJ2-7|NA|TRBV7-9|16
CASSPRGGRFVGEQYF
TGTGCCAGCAGCCCCCGAGGGGGACGGTTCGTGGGCGAGCAGTACTTC
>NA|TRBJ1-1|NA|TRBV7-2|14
CASSSGGSNTEAFF
TGTGCCAGCAGCTCAGGAGGGTCGAACACTGAAGCTTTCTTT
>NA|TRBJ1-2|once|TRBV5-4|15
CASSPETGDINGYTF
TGTGCCAGCAGCCCAGAGACAGGAGACATTAATGGCTACACCTTC
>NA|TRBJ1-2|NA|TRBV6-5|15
CASSYLAGAVDGYTF
TGTGCCAGCAGTTACCTCGCAGGGGCGGTCGATGGCTACACCTTC
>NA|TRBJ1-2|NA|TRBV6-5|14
CASSYRAVNYGYTF
TGTGCCAGCAGTTACCGGGCAGTCAACTATGGCTACACCTTC
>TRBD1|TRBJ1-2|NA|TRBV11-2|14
CASSRTGPNYGYTF
TGTGCCAGCAGCCGGACAGGGCCTAACTATGGCTACACCTTC
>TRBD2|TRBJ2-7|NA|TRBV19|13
CASSIQGGYEQYF
TGTGCCAGTAGTATCCAGGGAGGGTACGAGCAGTACTTC
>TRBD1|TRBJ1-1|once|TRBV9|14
CASTEIPGGTEAFF
TGTGCCAGCACCGAAATTCCAGGGGGCACTGAAGCTTTCTTT
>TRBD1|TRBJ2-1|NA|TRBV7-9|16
CASSAPGTGLDNEQFF
TGTGCCAGCAGCGCCCCCGGGACAGGCTTAGACAATGAGCAGTTCTTC